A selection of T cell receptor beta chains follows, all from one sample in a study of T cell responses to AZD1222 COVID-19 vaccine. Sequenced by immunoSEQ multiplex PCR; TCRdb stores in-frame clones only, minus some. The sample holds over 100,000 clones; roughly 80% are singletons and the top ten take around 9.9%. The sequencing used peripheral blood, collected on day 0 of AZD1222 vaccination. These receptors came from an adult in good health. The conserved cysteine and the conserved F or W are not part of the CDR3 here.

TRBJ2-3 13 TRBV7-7 ASSLGVAGADTQY
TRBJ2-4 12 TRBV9 ASRPGIAKNIQY
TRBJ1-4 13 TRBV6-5 ASSLRQVSDEKLF
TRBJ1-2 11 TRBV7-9 ASSRRGNDGYT
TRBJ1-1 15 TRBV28 ASSSSGGAEFYTEAF
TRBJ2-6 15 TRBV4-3 ASSQERGLLGANVLT
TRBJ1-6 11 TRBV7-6 ASSLQGNSPLH
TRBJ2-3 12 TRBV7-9 ASSSSWDSVERY
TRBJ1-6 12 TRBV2 ASSGVRPYSPLH
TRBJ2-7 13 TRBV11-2 ASSLPQGRTYEQY
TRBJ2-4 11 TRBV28 ASREPFKNIQY
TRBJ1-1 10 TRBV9 ASSSVTSEAF
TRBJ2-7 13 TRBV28 ASSTSGTASYEQY
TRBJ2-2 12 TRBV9 ASSVEASRGELF
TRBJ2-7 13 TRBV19 ASSMGGTETYEQY
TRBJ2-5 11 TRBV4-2 ASSQEPRGTQY
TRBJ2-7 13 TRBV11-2 ASSISQGRAYEQY
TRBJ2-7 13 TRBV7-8 ASSLEPGGTYEQY
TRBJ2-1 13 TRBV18 ASSPPGQGYSEQF
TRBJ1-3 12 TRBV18 ASSPPGSGNTIY
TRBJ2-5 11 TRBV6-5 ASSYSGQETQY
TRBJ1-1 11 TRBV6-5 ASSYSRATEAF
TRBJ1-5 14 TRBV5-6 ASSLGGYDFNQPQH
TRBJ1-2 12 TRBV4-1 ASSQPRGGYGYT
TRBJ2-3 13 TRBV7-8 ASSLWASGRDTQY
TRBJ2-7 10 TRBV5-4 ASSLPAGEQY
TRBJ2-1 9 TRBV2 ASSPYNEQF
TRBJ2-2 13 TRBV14 ASSQDSGGHGELF
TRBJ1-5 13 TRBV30 AWSSKVLVNQPQH
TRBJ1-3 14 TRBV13 ASSLGRVGQGNTIY
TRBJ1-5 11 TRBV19 ASIGDGNQPQH
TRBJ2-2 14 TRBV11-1 ASTPRGGLDTGELF
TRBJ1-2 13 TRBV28 ASSIPSGRPHGYT
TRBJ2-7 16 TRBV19 ASSPNGLGTSDSYEQY
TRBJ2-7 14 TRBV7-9 ASSPLGLGTASMQY
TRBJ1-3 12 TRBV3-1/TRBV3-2 ASRGRNSGNTIY
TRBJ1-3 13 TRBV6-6 ASSYVGGVGNTIY
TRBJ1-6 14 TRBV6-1 ASSEPGQYYNSPLH
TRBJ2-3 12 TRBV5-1 ASSLGLGTDTQY
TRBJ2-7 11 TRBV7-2 ASSLGGLTDKY
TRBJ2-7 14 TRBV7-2 ASSFRTGQQSYEQY
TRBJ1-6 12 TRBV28 ASSLERNNSPLH
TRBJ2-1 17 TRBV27 ASSLSFLPQGAKSNEQF
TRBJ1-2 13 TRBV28 ASSFRGAGLYGYT
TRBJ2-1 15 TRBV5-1 ASSFPEREKSYNEQF
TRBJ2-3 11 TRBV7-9 ASGVGGSDTQY
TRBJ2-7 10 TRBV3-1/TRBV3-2 ASSPSGYEQY
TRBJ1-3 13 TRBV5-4 ASSLAGGQGNTIY
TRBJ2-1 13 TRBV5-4 ASSFGFNAYNEQF
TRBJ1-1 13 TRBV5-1 ASSWSAGVTTEAF
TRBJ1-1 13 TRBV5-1 ASSLGNGQNTEAF
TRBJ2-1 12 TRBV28 ASSLSQGYNEQF
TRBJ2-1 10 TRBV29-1 SVEEILAGQF
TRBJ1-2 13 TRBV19 ASSSTGGLNYGYT
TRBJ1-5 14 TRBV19 ASSIGPGAGNQPQH